These 8 T cell receptor beta chains were all obtained from the same sample, sequenced in a study of T cells after yellow fever vaccination. TCRdb re-called the 5' RACE reads with MiXCR, one entry per CDR3 protein. Of about 120,000 distinct CDR3 sequences in the sample, 7.2% are singletons; the top ten hold approximately 2.7%. The input for sequencing was CD4+ T cells sorted from PBMCs, taken about 49 days after the first yellow fever vaccination. The receptors were sampled from a man aged 18 to 30 who received the YFV17D yellow fever vaccine.

This clonotype was seen ten or more times. CDR3 sequence: CATTGLDETQYF. CDR3 DNA sequence: TGTGCCACCACCGGTCTTGATGAGACCCAGTACTTC. This chain uses TRBV12-3 or TRBV12-4 with TRBJ2-5; unclear D gene. The CDR3 length is 12 residues. The V end lost 10 bases, the J end lost 5 bases, and 14 bases lay between the germline ends.

The rearrangement uses TRBV20-1 and TRBJ1-6; D is possibly TRBD1 (6 bases). Trimming took off 4 bases at V and 8 bases at J, with 18 bases between the two ends. Germline-derived CDR1 and CDR2 are DFQATT and SNEGSKA (reference sequence). The CDR3 totals 15 residues. The CDR3 nucleotides are TGCAGTGCTAACCCGCCGGGACATTTAGATTCACCCCTCCACTTT. Its protein product is CSANPPGHLDSPLHF.

Turning to this clonotype: A read error may account for a junction end that differs from germline. CDR3 in amino acids: CASSKARDRANTGELFF. The CDR3 DNA is TGTGCCAGCAGTAAAGCCAGGGACAGGGCGAACACCGGGGAGCTGTTTTTT. V gene TRBV6-1 combines with J gene TRBJ2-2; the match to TRBD1 covers 9 bases. Per the germline V gene, CDR1 is MNHNS and CDR2 is SASEGT. This CDR3 spans 17 amino acids.

Of note for this clonotype: A much larger clone lies a single base off, so this may be a read error. The chain uses TRBV20-1 and TRBJ1-1; D remains unclear. CDR1 DFQATT and CDR2 SNEGSKA come from the germline V gene (reference sequence). This CDR3 spans 11 amino acids. The DNA of the CDR3 is TGCAGCTCATCCTGGGATCAGGAAGCTTTCTTT. Its translation is CSSSWDQEAFF.

This clonotype came up many times. The chain has TRBV7-2 and TRBJ1-2; TRBD1 aligns across 8 bases. With 5 bases clipped from V and 0 bases from J, the junction kept 8 bases outside the gene matches. This CDR3 spans 16 amino acids. Germline loops: CDR1 SGHTA, CDR2 FQGNSA. CDR3 coding DNA: TGTGCCAGCAGCCAATACCCAGGGGGCACTAACTATGGCTACACCTTC. This encodes CASSQYPGGTNYGYTF.

At least ten counts were recorded for this clonotype. This chain joins TRBV5-6 and TRBJ2-1; 12 bases agree with TRBD2. Germline V CDR1 and CDR2: SGHDT, YYEEEE. The trim removed 4 bases at V and 3 bases at J, leaving 5 bases unmatched. CDR3 length: 16 amino acids. The CDR3 is CASSMTSGGYYNEQFF. Here the CDR3 DNA reads TGTGCCAGCAGCATGACTAGCGGGGGATACTACAATGAGCAGTTCTTC.

There are many counts of this clonotype. V usage is TRBV7-2 and J usage is TRBJ2-1, with TRBD2 identical over 9 bases. Germline trimming cut 1 base from V and 8 bases from J; bases unmatched to any gene: 6. Germline loops: CDR1 SGHTA, CDR2 FQGNSA. The CDR3 sequence is 15 residues long. The DNA of the CDR3 is TGTGCCAGCAGCTTAGTGGCGGGGGGGCCTGATGAGCAGTTCTTC. This encodes CASSLVAGGPDEQFF. The full variable domain, with the rest looked up from reference TRBV7-2 and TRBJ2-1, is GAGVSQSPSNKVTEKGKDVELRCDPISGHTALYWYRQSLGQGLEFLIYFQGNSAPDKSGLPSDRFSAERTGGSVSTLTIQRTQQEDSAVYLCASSLVAGGPDEQFFGPGTRLTVL.

This clonotype was recorded at least ten times. The chain has TRBV5-4 and TRBJ2-5, with D unresolved. Trimming left V 2 bases short and J 5 bases short, with 10 bases between. The CDR3 has 13 amino acids. Germline V gene sequence: CDR1 SGHNT, CDR2 YYREEE (reference sequence). In DNA form, the CDR3 reads TGTGCCAGCAGCTTTAACATTGGCGAGACCCAGTACTTC. The encoded protein is CASSFNIGETQYF.